The source of this TCR beta chain is a study of cytomegalovirus exposure and HLA in healthy donors (TCRdb year 2017). Notes on the research overall: In an earlier analysis of about 560 of the donors, approximately 260 Gb of sequence data and 95 million to 130 million unique TCR beta sequences from some 170 million T cells were reported. About 300 gigabases of sequencing data and 78 million or so unique TCR sequences were included in an early release covering around 650 HLA-typed donors. The genetic ancestry cluster associated with self-reported Caucasian donors included about 81% of the 300 to 450 genotyped donors. The study was designed to test whether signatures of past pathogen exposure could be identified by cataloging public T cell receptors. The T cell repertoires of under 700 subjects were profiled by immunosequencing and related to cytomegalovirus serostatus. Besides the first cohort of about 730 subjects, a separate validation cohort made up of roughly 130 different subjects was used. To predict cytomegalovirus infection status, the study combined high-throughput TCR immunosequencing, statistical association of individual TCRs with disease status, and machine learning. A later analysis re-analyzed previously published TCR beta repertoires from about 600 donors and added high-resolution HLA genotyping to study TCR occurrence patterns. The later analysis used no new phenotypic data to find candidate immune exposures, relying instead on TCR beta sequences and their occurrence across donors. An earlier analysis of fewer than 700 of the donors applied high-throughput TCR beta sequencing to assess whether each TCR beta V gene segment acted as functional or pseudogenic. Alongside the repertoire data, information on donor age, sex, ethnicity and CMV serostatus was compiled. A later genetic analysis took genome-wide SNP genotypes for about 65% of the 666 donors and used that subset as a discovery cohort. All discovery cohort repertoires had been generated using a single sequencing platform. Both class I and class II loci were covered by HLA typing, at four-digit resolution. The number of donors typed differed by locus, with about 629-630 for A, B, C, DRB1 and DQB1, roughly 520 for DQA1, some 570 for DPA1, and about 450 for DPB1. Because of strong linkage in the cohort, roughly five DR-DQ haplotypes were treated as single units for association and clustering. Across 398 genotyped donors of the cohort, an average of approximately 240,000 unique TCR beta nucleotide sequences per donor were sequenced, and around 20% of those sequences were non-productive.

The cohort comprised fewer than 750 healthy bone marrow donors. All cohort members were sampled while nominally healthy, although unrecorded immune exposures were likely present. The donor tested CMV seropositive, placing the donor among the 289 seropositive members of the cohort. Each donor provided a peripheral blood sample, and peripheral blood mononuclear cells were used for TCR beta sequencing. Genomic DNA extraction from the blood cell samples was performed with the Qiagen DNeasy Blood Extraction Kit. The investigation overall reported the following: While some public TCRs were present in many individuals, most TCR sequences turned up only very rarely across donors. Because counts were too low, some 17 rarely observed V segments, including chromosome 9 orphons, were left out of the earlier analysis of 587 of the donors. In this cohort, only TCR beta chains were sequenced, and detectable features were limited by the absence of alpha or paired-chain data. The only immune exposure information available for the cohort was CMV serostatus. Broadly in line with IMGT annotations, most TCR beta V segments showed up in productive rearrangements about 90% or about 30% of the time in an earlier analysis of several hundred of the donors. A later analysis reported that several top co-occurrence clusters appeared linked to parvovirus B19, influenza, CMV and Epstein-Barr virus. The classifier was reported to diagnose cytomegalovirus status with high specificity and sensitivity in both the original cohort and the validation cohort. When HLA alleles, especially DR and DQ, strongly co-occurred, attributing TCR associations to individual alleles was difficult. Compared with equally common non-associated chains, HLA-associated TCR beta chains in a later analysis were more clonally expanded and had lower generation probabilities. A few of the identified cytomegalovirus-associated TCR beta chains were confirmed in vitro to be specific for cytomegalovirus antigens. Because HLA typing was missing for some donors at each locus, association tests included only the typed subset. The study listed 150 to 200 TCR beta chains as associated with cytomegalovirus. Because the 87-base-pair reads could not distinguish some IMGT-functional V segments, including TRBV6-2 and TRBV6-3, those segments were excluded. A later analysis associated approximately 17,000 TCR beta sequences with specific HLA alleles at a false discovery rate of 0.05. Correlated functional status among segregating V segments might reflect linkage disequilibrium, but an unknown experimental factor could not be ruled out. The authors suggested that the approach could potentially be generalized to other disease states and immunological phenotypes. An association between a missense DCLRE1C variant and V-gene and J-gene trimming of TCR beta chains was found in a later genetic analysis and replicated in an independent cohort. Most CMV-associated TCR beta chains appeared to be HLA-restricted in a later analysis, and the HLA associations seemed to be driven largely by CMV exposure. Roughly uniform sequencing depth across donors was assumed in presence/absence analyses, although this assumption may not hold. A group of highly shared sequence variants was considered likely to be a technical artifact of the sequencing pipeline. In a later analysis, TCR association rates were found to vary across HLA loci, with the most associated TCRs seen for DRB1 alleles and the fewest for HLA-C alleles. A later genetic analysis reported fewer N-insertions in productive TCRs among donors in an Asian-associated ancestry cluster than the roughly 720-donor mean. A further reported finding was that TCR beta sequences accurately predicted the HLA-A and HLA-B alleles for most subjects in the first cohort.

To prepare the library, the immunoSEQ multiplex PCR assay was applied. For the multiplex PCR, a mixture combining 60 forward primers for TCR Vbeta segments and 13 reverse primers for TCR Jbeta segments was used. The CDR3 region of rearranged TCR beta genes was amplified from genomic DNA by a multiplex PCR assay. The amplified TCR beta libraries were sequenced on the Illumina HiSeq System as 87-base-pair reads. The source study handled its data this way. A later analysis tallied tens of millions of unique TCR beta chains across the 600 to 700 repertoires, and about 10 million of those chains were shared by two or more donors. Raw reads were error-corrected and collapsed into unique sequences by a nearest-neighbor algorithm in which closely related sequences were merged to remove PCR and sequencing errors. To assign V, D and J gene segments, CDR3 sequences were aligned to IMGT reference sequences. For a sequence to be retained, a match of at least six nucleotides was required to both a V gene segment and a J gene segment. Rearrangements were classified as productive when the CDR3 lacked stop codons and remained in frame with V and J, and all other rearrangements were classified as non-productive. CDR3 was defined according to IMGT convention as the region running from the second conserved V-encoded cysteine to the conserved J-encoded phenylalanine. Sequences without an unambiguous match to a single V gene segment were excluded from the earlier analysis of approximately 560 of the donors. An earlier analysis of some 500 of the donors classified V segments as functional when productive rearrangements were above 56.7% and as segregating when the standard deviation between donors was above 5%. A statistical classification framework was built to diagnose cytomegalovirus status from the catalog of TCR beta chain sequences. In a later analysis, TCR nucleotide sequences were compared against IMGT/GENE-DB human TR gene sequences so that V and J genes could be assigned. In a later analysis, CDR3 sequences and most-parsimonious VDJ recombination scenarios were assigned using the TCRdist pipeline. In a later analysis, each TCR beta chain was defined by its CDR3 amino acid sequence together with its V-gene family, and reads without a unique V-gene family were excluded. As a way to deal with suspected cross-contamination and a sequencing artifact, a later analysis dropped 640 or so nucleotide sequences that were highly shared and had low generation probability. In a later analysis, a clonal expansion index for each public chain was calculated from normalized within-repertoire ranks of inferred template counts. In a later analysis, generation probabilities were computed with a VDJ recombination model fitted to out-of-frame rearrangements, and the resulting probabilities were checked against IGoR. Hypergeometric tests were used in a later analysis to score TCR-TCR, TCR-HLA and TCR-CMV co-occurrence, with a repertoire-size bias correction applied to the TCR pairs. In a later analysis, false discovery rates were estimated by permuting HLA or CMV assignments 20 times. In a later analysis, co-occurring TCRs were grouped with DBSCAN, and TCRdist sequence similarity was added when clustering was performed within HLA-allele-positive subsets. Repertoires with fewer than 30,000 or more than 120,000 public chains, plus five repertoires with anomalous nucleotide sharing, were excluded from co-occurrence clustering. TCRdb took this table from immuneACCESS and kept in-frame rearrangements with V and J called. Such tables lack part of the clones; where checked against another copy, unresolved V genes explain under half of the gap, and the rest is unexplained. V and J calls and clone size come straight from that table; D and trimming were deduced from the DNA. This sample holds fewer than 200,000 clones; 75% were observed only once. The ten largest clonotypes hold 2.5% to 3% of the sample.

The CDR3 measures 14 amino acids from cysteine to phenylalanine. Left in the record is the CDR3 DNA by itself, 42 bases read in frame from the first base. In the germline V gene (reference sequence), CDR1 corresponds to LNHDA and CDR2 to SQIVND. V is cut by 6 bases and J by 1 base, and the space between the germline ends is 13 bases. To note about this clone: Its antigen remains undetermined. No much larger clone is present one base from it, and per-base qualities are unavailable.

The specimen was PBMCs. The clonotype was recovered from a woman between 45 and 65 years old in good health and CMV-seropositive. The sequence joins TRBV19 to TRBJ2-7; matching of 7 bases hints at TRBD1 as the D gene. In nucleotide form, the sequence is TGTGCCAGTAGCGCGGGGACAGAATCCTACGAGCAGTACTTC. The translation is CASSAGTESYEQYF. With all but the CDR3 taken from the reference TRBV19 and TRBJ2-7 genes, the full variable domain is: DGGITQSPKYLFRKEGQNVTLSCEQNLNHDAMYWYRQDPGQGLRLIYYSQIVNDFQKGDIAEGYSVSREKKESFPLTVTSAQKNPTAFYLCASSAGTESYEQYFGPGTRLTVT.